The clone carrying this T cell receptor (beta chain) was observed once. The sample belongs to a study of T cell responses to AZD1222 COVID-19 vaccine. Method: immunoSEQ multiplex PCR; TCRdb's copy keeps in-frame clones and lacks some. The top ten hold under 7% of the sample, which has 150,000 to 180,000 clones, roughly nine tenths seen once. This CDR3 comprises 14 residues. V was pared by 6 bases and J by 5 bases, with 13 bases between. CDR1 MNHEY and CDR2 SVGAGI come from the germline V gene. The chain combines TRBV6-5 with TRBJ1-4, with D perhaps matching TRBD1 (6 bases). This receptor was identified in an adult in good health. The sequenced sample was peripheral blood, obtained on day 0 of MenACWY control vaccination. For the CDR3, the DNA is TGTGCCAGCAGGGGGGGGCGTTCGAATGAAAAACTGTTTTTT. The encoded protein is CASRGGRSNEKLFF.